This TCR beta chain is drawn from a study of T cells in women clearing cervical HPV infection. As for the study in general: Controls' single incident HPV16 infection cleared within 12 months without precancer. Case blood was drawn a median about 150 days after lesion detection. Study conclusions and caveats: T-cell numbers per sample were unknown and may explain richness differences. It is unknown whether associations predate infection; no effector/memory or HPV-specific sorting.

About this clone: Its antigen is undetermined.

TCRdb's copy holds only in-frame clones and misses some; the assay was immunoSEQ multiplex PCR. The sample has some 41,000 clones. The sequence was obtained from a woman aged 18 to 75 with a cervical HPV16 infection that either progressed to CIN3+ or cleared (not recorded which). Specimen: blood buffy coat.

The sequenced CDR3 bases are TGTGCCAGCAGCGTCGGGACAGCCGCAGATACG. It specifies CASSVGTAADT. The entire CDR3 is CASSVGTAADTQYF. The chain recombines TRBV6-4 with TRBJ2-3, with 7 bases that match TRBD1. The sequence runs out 3 residues before the end of the CDR3; the remainder is reconstructed from the germline J gene. Trimming cost V 6 bases and J 4 bases; bases outside gene matches: 7. The length of the CDR3 is 14 residues. Germline V lookup: CDR1 MRHNA, CDR2 SNTAGT.